This T cell receptor (beta chain) emerged from a study of T cell responses to AZD1222 COVID-19 vaccine. Regarding the study as a whole: Spike-wide vaccine-associated CD4 TCRs dominated at 160-218 and 743-854. Repertoires were obtained solely post-peak T cell response. The donor cohort was predominantly white British with a female majority, and clonal diversity may have been underestimated.

This clone appeared a few times. The antigen remains undetermined. The CDR3 runs to 14 residues. Germline CDR1 MDHEN, CDR2 SYDVKM. Trimming at V came to 5 bases and at J to 4 bases, leaving 5 bases not matched to a gene. The table came from immunoSEQ multiplex PCR; TCRdb's copy has only in-frame clones and leaves some out. The sample consists of roughly 67,000 clones, about 90% of them appearing once. The J gene is TRBJ1-2, the V gene TRBV28; 9 bases align to TRBD1. The sequences come from peripheral blood, collected on day 0 of AZD1222 vaccination. The source is an adult in good health. The CDR3 is CASSAGTGPYGYTF. The CDR3 nucleotides are TGTGCCAGCAGTGCCGGGACAGGGCCCTATGGCTACACCTTC.